These 22 T cell receptor beta chains were sequenced from one sample in a study of identical twins. TCRdb fed the 5' RACE reads into MiXCR, producing one record per CDR3 protein. This sample has 200,000 to 250,000 distinct CDR3 sequences, with about 12% found just once. Another study also made use of these data, one on yellow fever vaccine responses in identical twins.

Source material: memory (CD45RO+) T cells sorted from blood. Receptors originate from a woman under 30 in good health.

This clonotype has just a few counts. The chain uses TRBV20-1 and TRBJ2-2; TRBD2 aligns across 7 bases. The CDR3 length is 14 residues. J gave up 3 bases and V 5 bases, and 6 bases lay outside the gene matches. Germline V gives CDR1 DFQATT, CDR2 SNEGSKA (reference sequence). CDR3 coding DNA: TGCAGTGCTTCTTCAACTAGCGACACCGGGGAGCTGTTTTTT. It is translated as CSASSTSDTGELFF.

This chain uses TRBV12-3 or TRBV12-4 with TRBJ1-1; D may be TRBD1 (6 bases). The CDR3 runs to 13 residues. The ends were cut back, 10 bases at V and 4 bases at J, with 16 bases in the middle. Here the CDR3 DNA reads TGTGCCACCAGAAGGGGGGAAGGCACTGAAGCTTTCTTT. It codes for CATRRGEGTEAFF.

This clonotype occurred many times. CDR3 region: CSASTGNTEEQYF. The CDR3 DNA is TGCAGTGCTTCGACAGGGAATACAGAAGAGCAGTACTTC. The chain recombines TRBV20-1 with TRBJ2-7; 7 bases line up with TRBD1. This CDR3 is built from 13 residues. Per germline, CDR1 DFQATT and CDR2 SNEGSKA (reference sequence). V was pared by 5 bases and J by 7 bases, with 11 bases of the junction left unmatched.

The V and J genes are TRBV24-1 and TRBJ2-1, with D hard to call. Germline values: CDR1 KGHDR, CDR2 SFDVKD. The CDR3 totals 17 residues. The V and J ends lost 5 bases and 4 bases respectively, with 20 bases between them. Here the CDR3 reads CATSVHYRTRAYNEQFF. CDR3 nucleotide sequence: TGTGCCACCAGTGTTCACTACAGAACCCGTGCATACAATGAGCAGTTCTTC.

The chain uses TRBV10-3 and TRBJ2-7; TRBD2 matches 10 bases. The germline V gene encodes CDR1 ENHRY and CDR2 SYGVKD. The CDR3 runs 17 residues. Trimming at V came to 10 bases and at J to 6 bases, leaving 21 bases not matched to a gene. The CDR3 loop reads CATKRKSASGSPSEQYF. DNA of the CDR3: TGTGCCACCAAAAGGAAGTCCGCTAGCGGGAGTCCGAGCGAGCAGTACTTC.

This clonotype was observed at least ten times. This chain links TRBV29-1 with TRBJ2-1; 15 bases line up with TRBD2. Germline assignment: CDR1 SQVTM and CDR2 ANQGSEA. The CDR3 runs to 15 residues. This CDR3 is CSHGTSGRWANEQFF. DNA of the CDR3: TGCAGTCACGGGACTAGCGGGAGGTGGGCCAATGAGCAGTTCTTC.

There are a few counts of this clonotype. This chain connects TRBV28 to TRBJ2-6; D is unclear. There are 15 residues in the CDR3. CDR1 and CDR2 from the germline V gene are MDHEN and SYDVKM. The V gene lost 7 bases and the J gene lost 0 bases, with 10 bases spanning the gap. The CDR3 region has the DNA TGTGCCAGCACCTTGGATCGCTCTGGGGCCAACGTCCTGACTTTC. Translating it yields CASTLDRSGANVLTF.

The chain is built from TRBV14 and TRBJ2-3, with TRBD2 identical over 8 bases. V lost 4 bases and J lost 7; bases outside the gene matches: 7. This CDR3 is built from 14 residues. Germline assignment: CDR1 SGHDN and CDR2 FVKESK. As DNA, the CDR3 is TGTGCCAGCAGCCGCGCGGGGGGAGTGAATACGCAGTATTTT. As protein: CASSRAGGVNTQYF. Drawing the rest from reference TRBV14 and TRBJ2-3, the complete variable domain is EAGVTQFPSHSVIEKGQTVTLRCDPISGHDNLYWYRRVMGKEIKFLLHFVKESKQDESGMPNNRFLAERTGGTYSTLKVQPAELEDSGVYFCASSRAGGVNTQYFGPGTRLTVL.

There are a few counts of this clonotype. V is TRBV2 and J is TRBJ2-2; TRBD1 matches 10 bases. The V gene's germline CDR1 is SNHLY and CDR2 FYNNEI. J gave up 1 base and V 3 bases, and 8 bases lay outside the gene matches. The CDR3 has 18 amino acids. This chain's CDR3 is CASSDRKTGGLNTGELFF. The CDR3 coding sequence is TGTGCCAGCAGTGATAGGAAGACAGGGGGCCTGAACACCGGGGAGCTGTTTTTT.

This clonotype was found a few times. The chain recombines TRBV2 with TRBJ2-3; 10 bases are a match to TRBD2. There are 15 residues in the CDR3. Trimming removed 10 bases from V and 5 bases from J; junction bases left unmatched: 12. Germline assignment: CDR1 SNHLY and CDR2 FYNNEI. CDR3 sequence (DNA): TGTGCCACTAGCAGCCAGCGGGGGGGCCAAGATACGCAGTATTTT. Protein sequence: CATSSQRGGQDTQYF.

This clonotype was seen repeatedly, ten times or more. The chain joins TRBV29-1 to TRBJ2-7; 8 bases match TRBD2. The CDR3 sequence is 15 residues long. Germline CDR1 reads SQVTM; CDR2 reads ANQGSEA. With V trimmed by 2 bases and J by 3 bases, 9 bases remained unmatched. CDR3 residues: CSVETSRGGLYEQYF. The CDR3 coding sequence is TGCAGCGTTGAAACCTCCCGGGGGGGTCTCTACGAGCAGTACTTC.

A few counts support this clonotype. V usage is TRBV18 and J usage is TRBJ1-1, with D unresolved. This CDR3 comprises 15 residues. The germline V and J ends were trimmed by 3 bases and 4 bases, with 15 bases remaining between them. Germline CDR1 is KGHSH and CDR2 is LQKENI. The CDR3 sequence is CASSPPGGGFTEAFF. CDR3 nucleotide sequence: TGTGCCAGCTCACCTCCGGGAGGAGGTTTCACTGAAGCTTTCTTT.

V is TRBV19 and J is TRBJ2-1, with 10 positions matching TRBD1. The CDR3 length is 12 residues. The ends lost 7 bases at V and 10 bases at J; junction bases unmatched: 4. Germline V lookup: CDR1 LNHDA, CDR2 SQIVND (reference sequence). CDR3 nucleotide sequence: TGTGCCAGTACAGACAGGGGGCGCGAGCAGTTCTTC. Protein product: CASTDRGREQFF.

The chain joins TRBV4-1 to TRBJ1-5, with D possibly being TRBD1 (5 bases). The germline V gene encodes CDR1 MGHRA and CDR2 YSYEKL. V lost 0 bases to trimming and J lost 5 bases, with 14 bases between them. This CDR3 region has 16 residues. The CDR3 sequence is CASSQDQSGGYQPQHF. CDR3 nucleotides: TGCGCCAGCAGCCAAGATCAGTCCGGGGGATATCAGCCCCAGCATTTT.

V gene TRBV7-9 combines with J gene TRBJ2-5; 7 nucleotides line up with TRBD1. CDR1 is SEHNR and CDR2 is FQNEAQ in the germline V gene (reference sequence). CDR3 length: 15 amino acids. J lost 7 bases, V lost 5 bases, and 13 bases had no gene match. The CDR3 sequence is CASSPGQLPFGTQYF. For the CDR3, the DNA is TGTGCCAGCAGCCCGGGACAGTTGCCCTTCGGGACCCAGTACTTC.

The chain carries TRBV6-5 and TRBJ2-7; D perhaps matches TRBD2 (6 bases). With 0 bases removed from V and 2 bases from J, the gap between germline ends came to 8 bases. The CDR3 totals 14 residues. Germline CDR1 MNHEY, CDR2 SVGAGI. For the CDR3, the DNA is TGTGCCAGCAGTTACTCGGAGGGGACCTACGAGCAGTACTTC. It specifies CASSYSEGTYEQYF.

This clonotype was seen ten or more times. The chain recombines TRBV4-2 with TRBJ2-1; D might be TRBD2 (5 bases). The CDR3 runs to 15 residues. Germline CDR1 is LGHNA and CDR2 is YNFKEQ. Trimming shortened V by 0 bases and J by 3 bases, and 9 bases separated the two germline ends. CDR3 DNA: TGTGCCAGCAGCCAAGACGGGGTAAACTACAATGAGCAGTTCTTC. It encodes CASSQDGVNYNEQFF.

This clonotype came up a few times. The chain joins TRBV4-1 to TRBJ2-7, with TRBD2 matching over 7 bases. Germline loops: CDR1 MGHRA, CDR2 YSYEKL. After removal of 3 bases from V and 1 base from J, the junction contained 6 bases not matched to a gene. The CDR3 sequence is 15 residues long. This chain's CDR3 is CASSHPGEGSYEQYF. DNA for the CDR3: TGCGCCAGCAGCCACCCCGGGGAGGGGTCCTACGAGCAGTACTTC.

The count of this clonotype is one. This rearrangement joins TRBV20-1 to TRBJ2-3; 10 bases line up with TRBD2. Germline V gives CDR1 DFQATT, CDR2 SNEGSKA (reference sequence). The CDR3 is made up of 14 amino acids. The V segment lost 5 bases and the J segment 0 bases; nucleotides outside the gene matches: 2. In nucleotides, the CDR3 is TGCAGTGCTGAGGGACTAGCGAGCACAGATACGCAGTATTTT. This translates into CSAEGLASTDTQYF.

This clonotype appeared a few times. The chain recombines TRBV5-1 with TRBJ1-3, with TRBD1 identical over 9 bases. There are 15 residues in the CDR3. Trimming at V came to 2 bases and at J to 8 bases, leaving 8 bases not matched to a gene. Per germline, CDR1 SGHRS and CDR2 YFSETQ. The CDR3 DNA reads TGCGCCAGCAGCTTCGGGGACAGGGTTCAGGACACCATATATTTT. Translating gives CASSFGDRVQDTIYF.

This clonotype was observed many times. V gene TRBV5-1 combines with J gene TRBJ1-3; no clear D. Germline V gives CDR1 SGHRS, CDR2 YFSETQ. Trimming left V 0 bases short and J 0 bases short, with 10 bases between. This CDR3 region has 16 residues. CDR3 region: CASSLEGSHSGNTIYF. In nucleotides, the CDR3 is TGCGCCAGCAGCTTGGAGGGCAGTCACTCTGGAAACACCATATATTTT.

This chain connects TRBV5-4 to TRBJ2-3, with 14 bases lining up with TRBD2. CDR1 and CDR2 (germline): SGHNT, YYREEE (reference sequence). J was trimmed by 2 bases and V by 4 bases; bases with no gene match: 3. The CDR3 spans 16 residues. CDR3 nucleotides: TGTGCCAGCAGCGAGACTAGCGGGAGGGCCACAGATACGCAGTATTTT. The encoded protein is CASSETSGRATDTQYF.